The 7 T cell receptor beta chains below were found in one sample sequenced in a study of CD8 T cells in ankylosing spondylitis. No antigen is known for these receptors. TCRdb ran MiXCR on the 5' RACE reads and lists one entry per CDR3 protein. The sample records hundreds of thousands of distinct CDR3 sequences, around 11% being singletons. Findings and limits, study-wide: One TCR beta motif, made up of 7 or 8 highly homologous variants, appeared characteristic of ankylosing spondylitis blood.

Sequenced sample: blood, either unsorted or a sorted T cell fraction (not recorded which). The receptors stem from a male donor with ankylosing spondylitis.

This chain links TRBV30 with TRBJ2-3, with D possibly matching TRBD2 (5 bases). Trimming shortened V by 0 bases and J by 5 bases, and 9 bases separated the two germline ends. Germline V gene data show CDR1 as GTSNPN and CDR2 as SVGIG (reference sequence). The CDR3 runs to 13 residues. DNA for the CDR3: TGTGCCTGGAGTGTACGGGGTGGAGATACGCAGTATTTT. Translating it yields CAWSVRGGDTQYF.

As DNA, the CDR3 is TGTGCCATCAGTGAAGGTAGCGGGAGCTTATACGAGCAGTACTTC. This encodes CAISEGSGSLYEQYF. J is TRBJ2-7 and V is TRBV10-3; 9 positions match TRBD2. Germline V gene lookup returns CDR1 ENHRY and CDR2 SYGVKD. This CDR3 has 15 amino acids. The junction had 7 bases not matched to a gene; V was cut back by 3 bases and J by 4 bases.

This chain joins TRBV6-1 and TRBJ2-1, with D possibly being TRBD1 or TRBD2 (6 bases each). Germline V gene data show CDR1 as MNHNS and CDR2 as SASEGT. This CDR3 spans 17 amino acids. V shed 2 bases and J shed 0 bases, with 14 bases lying between them. The CDR3 DNA follows: TGTGCCAGCAGTGAATTGAGGGGGGCTGCCTCCTACAATGAGCAGTTCTTC. Its protein product is CASSELRGAASYNEQFF.

There are a few counts of this clonotype. This chain uses TRBV4-2 with TRBJ2-3; 10 bases line up with TRBD2. The CDR3 has 17 residues. The germline gives CDR1 LGHNA, CDR2 YNFKEQ. The V gene end was trimmed by 2 bases and the J gene end by 0 bases; junction bases not matched to a gene: 5. The CDR3 here is CASSQRGLAESTDTQYF. The CDR3 bases are TGTGCCAGCAGCCAACGTGGACTAGCGGAAAGCACAGATACGCAGTATTTT.

This clonotype appeared a few times. This CDR3 reads CASSIDSNYGYTF. For the CDR3, the DNA is TGTGCCAGCAGTATTGACAGTAACTATGGCTACACCTTC. This chain uses TRBV12-3 or TRBV12-4 with TRBJ1-2; possibly TRBD1 for D (5 bases). The CDR3 is 13 amino acids. The V end was cut by 5 bases, the J end by 1 base, with 8 bases between.

This clonotype was detected a few times. This chain links TRBV20-1 with TRBJ2-1; D uncertain. The CDR3 consists of 11 residues. Between the trimmed V and J ends, which lost 3 bases and 8 bases, there was a span of 8 bases. CDR1 and CDR2 from the germline V gene are DFQATT and SNEGSKA (reference sequence). The CDR3 loop reads CSASPSDEQFF. The DNA of the CDR3 is TGCAGTGCTAGTCCGTCGGATGAGCAGTTCTTC.

J is TRBJ2-7 and V is TRBV15; tentatively, D is TRBD2 (6 bases). Trimming shortened V by 5 bases and J by 0 bases, and 14 bases separated the two germline ends. The CDR3 runs 15 residues. Germline values: CDR1 LNHNV, CDR2 YYDKDF (reference sequence). The CDR3 sequence is CATSPAGGFSYEQYF. CDR3 DNA sequence: TGTGCCACCAGCCCGGCCGGGGGATTCTCCTACGAGCAGTACTTC. The full variable domain, completed using reference TRBV15 and TRBJ2-7, is DAMVIQNPRYQVTQFGKPVTLSCSQTLNHNVMYWYQQKSSQAPKLLFHYYDKDFNNEADTPDNFQSRRPNTSFCFLDIRSPGLGDTAMYLCATSPAGGFSYEQYFGPGTRLTVT.